The rows below give T cell receptor beta chains drawn from one sample of a study of T cells after yellow fever vaccination. TCRdb re-derived calls from the 5' RACE reads in MiXCR, one entry per CDR3 protein. Seen here are 360,000 or so distinct CDR3 sequences, roughly 12% observed once, and the top ten hold roughly 18%. The specimen was PBMCs, collected on the day of the first yellow fever vaccination. These receptors all stem from a man aged 18 to 30 who received the YFV17D yellow fever vaccine. CDR3s include the opening cysteine and the closing phenylalanine or tryptophan. D genes are given only for firm matches. The size of a clone is reported for some rows only, either as once, few or many, or as a class for expanded clones.

abundance: few
j_gene: TRBJ2-2
v_gene: TRBV3-1
len: 16
d_gene: TRBD2
CDR3aa: CASSRLAGGLTGELFF
CDR3nt: TGTGCCAGCAGCCGCTTGGCGGGGGGGCTTACCGGGGAGCTGTTTTTT

abundance: NA
j_gene: TRBJ2-3
v_gene: TRBV12-3/TRBV12-4
len: 16
d_gene: TRBD2
CDR3aa: CASSAPGGGVTDTQYF
CDR3nt: TGTGCCAGCAGTGCTCCTGGCGGGGGGGTCACAGATACGCAGTATTTT

abundance: NA
j_gene: TRBJ2-3
v_gene: TRBV4-1
len: 18
d_gene: TRBD2
CDR3aa: CASSLLQTSGGVTDTQYF
CDR3nt: TGCGCCAGCAGCCTGCTCCAGACTAGCGGGGGGGTAACAGATACGCAGTATTTT

abundance: many
j_gene: TRBJ2-7
v_gene: TRBV5-1
len: 16
d_gene: TRBD1
CDR3aa: CASSRRTGQYSYEQYF
CDR3nt: TGCGCCAGCAGCCGGAGGACAGGGCAATACTCCTACGAGCAGTACTTC

abundance: NA
j_gene: TRBJ2-7
v_gene: TRBV20-1
len: 15
d_gene: TRBD2
CDR3aa: CSASRPTSGTDEQYF
CDR3nt: TGCAGTGCCTCCCGCCCGACTAGCGGGACCGACGAGCAGTACTTC

abundance: NA
j_gene: TRBJ2-1
v_gene: TRBV15
len: 15
d_gene: NA
CDR3aa: CATSREDGVYNEQFF
CDR3nt: TGTGCCACCAGCAGGGAGGACGGGGTCTACAATGAGCAGTTCTTC

abundance: many
j_gene: TRBJ2-2
v_gene: TRBV12-3/TRBV12-4
len: 16
d_gene: NA
CDR3aa: CASTRHAQPRNGELFF
CDR3nt: TGTGCCAGCACCCGACATGCCCAGCCTAGGAACGGGGAGCTGTTTTTT

abundance: few
j_gene: TRBJ2-1
v_gene: TRBV20-1
len: 16
d_gene: TRBD2
CDR3aa: CSAPNRLAGGVHEQFF
CDR3nt: TGCAGTGCGCCGAACCGACTAGCGGGGGGGGTCCATGAGCAGTTCTTC

abundance: many
j_gene: TRBJ1-1
v_gene: TRBV6-5
len: 13
d_gene: NA
CDR3aa: CASSYKSGGEAFF
CDR3nt: TGTGCCAGCAGTTATAAGTCCGGAGGTGAAGCTTTCTTT

abundance: NA
j_gene: TRBJ2-1
v_gene: TRBV18
len: 16
d_gene: NA
CDR3aa: CASSGVGALSYNEQFF
CDR3nt: TGTGCCAGCTCAGGGGTCGGGGCCCTCTCCTACAATGAGCAGTTCTTC

abundance: few
j_gene: TRBJ1-5
v_gene: TRBV9
len: 14
d_gene: NA
CDR3aa: CASSDMGETQPQHF
CDR3nt: TGTGCCAGCAGCGACATGGGGGAGACTCAGCCCCAGCATTTT

abundance: NA
j_gene: TRBJ2-3
v_gene: TRBV9
len: 12
d_gene: NA
CDR3aa: CASSRVTDTQYF
CDR3nt: TGTGCCAGCAGCCGCGTCACAGATACGCAGTATTTT

abundance: NA
j_gene: TRBJ1-1
v_gene: TRBV5-1
len: 13
d_gene: TRBD1
CDR3aa: CASQDREDTEAFF
CDR3nt: TGCGCCAGCCAGGACAGGGAGGACACTGAAGCTTTCTTT

abundance: few
j_gene: TRBJ2-3
v_gene: TRBV7-9
len: 14
d_gene: NA
CDR3aa: CASLEGLSTDTQYF
CDR3nt: TGTGCCTCACTCGAGGGGTTGAGCACAGATACGCAGTATTTT

abundance: NA
j_gene: TRBJ2-1
v_gene: TRBV5-1
len: 17
d_gene: TRBD2
CDR3aa: CASNNRAGGEGTNEQFF
CDR3nt: TGCGCCAGCAACAACAGGGCCGGGGGGGAGGGGACCAATGAGCAGTTCTTC

abundance: few
j_gene: TRBJ2-5
v_gene: TRBV10-3
len: 15
d_gene: TRBD2
CDR3aa: CATGTTATAEETQYF
CDR3nt: TGTGCCACCGGGACTACCGCGACAGCCGAAGAGACCCAGTACTTC

abundance: NA
j_gene: TRBJ2-2
v_gene: TRBV30
len: 15
d_gene: NA
CDR3aa: CAWSVSASDTGELFF
CDR3nt: TGTGCCTGGAGTGTAAGCGCTAGCGACACCGGGGAGCTGTTTTTT

abundance: NA
j_gene: TRBJ2-5
v_gene: TRBV12-3/TRBV12-4
len: 14
d_gene: NA
CDR3aa: CASSPSGTFGTQYF
CDR3nt: TGTGCCAGCAGCCCGTCAGGGACTTTCGGGACCCAGTACTTC

abundance: few
j_gene: TRBJ2-4
v_gene: TRBV7-9
len: 15
d_gene: TRBD1
CDR3aa: CASSLQQGAPDIQYF
CDR3nt: TGTGCCAGCAGCTTACAGCAGGGGGCGCCGGACATTCAGTACTTC

abundance: NA
j_gene: TRBJ2-1
v_gene: TRBV5-1
len: 15
d_gene: NA
CDR3aa: CASSPNSGSYNEQFF
CDR3nt: TGCGCCAGCAGTCCTAATAGCGGCTCCTACAATGAGCAGTTCTTC

abundance: many
j_gene: TRBJ2-7
v_gene: TRBV5-1
len: 13
d_gene: NA
CDR3aa: CASSLTGRGEQYF
CDR3nt: TGCGCCAGCAGCTTGACAGGCCGCGGCGAGCAGTACTTC

abundance: many
j_gene: TRBJ2-3
v_gene: TRBV2
len: 14
d_gene: TRBD1
CDR3aa: CASSRQGSGDTQYF
CDR3nt: TGTGCCAGCAGTAGACAGGGGTCGGGAGATACGCAGTATTTT

abundance: few
j_gene: TRBJ2-1
v_gene: TRBV3-1
len: 18
d_gene: TRBD2
CDR3aa: CASSRPGLAGGHGNEQFF
CDR3nt: TGTGCCAGCAGCAGACCGGGACTAGCGGGGGGGCATGGTAATGAGCAGTTCTTC

abundance: few
j_gene: TRBJ2-4
v_gene: TRBV6-1
len: 15
d_gene: NA
CDR3aa: CASRPEWVGKNIQYF
CDR3nt: TGTGCCAGCAGACCGGAATGGGTCGGCAAAAACATTCAGTACTTC

abundance: few
j_gene: TRBJ1-3
v_gene: TRBV12-3/TRBV12-4
len: 15
d_gene: NA
CDR3aa: CASSRVQGFGNTIYF
CDR3nt: TGTGCCAGCAGTCGCGTACAGGGTTTTGGAAACACCATATATTTT

abundance: few
j_gene: TRBJ2-5
v_gene: TRBV2
len: 19
d_gene: TRBD2
CDR3aa: CASSEDGLAGTLWKETQYF
CDR3nt: TGTGCCAGCAGTGAAGACGGGCTAGCGGGGACACTTTGGAAAGAGACCCAGTACTTC

abundance: few
j_gene: TRBJ2-5
v_gene: TRBV6-5
len: 16
d_gene: NA
CDR3aa: CASSYSRFELQETQYF
CDR3nt: TGTGCCAGCAGTTACTCGAGATTCGAATTACAAGAGACCCAGTACTTC

abundance: NA
j_gene: TRBJ2-1
v_gene: TRBV20-1
len: 15
d_gene: TRBD2
CDR3aa: CSAGPGLAGENEQFF
CDR3nt: TGCAGTGCTGGACCGGGACTAGCGGGGGAAAATGAGCAGTTCTTC

abundance: NA
j_gene: TRBJ2-2
v_gene: TRBV7-6
len: 15
d_gene: NA
CDR3aa: CASSLGPGGTGELFF
CDR3nt: TGTGCCAGCAGCTTAGGACCGGGTGGGACCGGGGAGCTGTTTTTT

abundance: NA
j_gene: TRBJ2-3
v_gene: TRBV14
len: 16
d_gene: TRBD2
CDR3aa: CASSPERGGARDTQYF
CDR3nt: TGTGCCAGCAGCCCCGAGCGGGGGGGAGCCCGGGATACGCAGTATTTT

abundance: NA
j_gene: TRBJ2-7
v_gene: TRBV4-1
len: 13
d_gene: TRBD2
CDR3aa: CASSQESGGPAHF
CDR3nt: TGCGCCAGCAGCCAAGAGAGCGGGGGGCCCGCACACTTC

abundance: few
j_gene: TRBJ1-5
v_gene: TRBV28
len: 12
d_gene: NA
CDR3aa: CASSPPRGPQHF
CDR3nt: TGTGCCAGCAGTCCCCCCCGGGGGCCCCAGCATTTT

abundance: few
j_gene: TRBJ2-5
v_gene: TRBV12-3/TRBV12-4
len: 15
d_gene: TRBD2
CDR3aa: CASSLNGGSQETQYF
CDR3nt: TGTGCCAGCAGTTTAAACGGGGGGTCCCAAGAGACCCAGTACTTC

abundance: many
j_gene: TRBJ2-1
v_gene: TRBV20-1
len: 12
d_gene: NA
CDR3aa: CSQDRAGDEQFF
CDR3nt: TGCAGTCAGGACAGGGCGGGGGATGAGCAGTTCTTC

abundance: few
j_gene: TRBJ1-1
v_gene: TRBV7-6
len: 15
d_gene: NA
CDR3aa: CASSPRGGAGTEAFF
CDR3nt: TGTGCCAGCAGCCCGAGGGGAGGGGCGGGCACTGAAGCTTTCTTT

abundance: few
j_gene: TRBJ2-1
v_gene: TRBV9
len: 16
d_gene: NA
CDR3aa: CASSPILSHGHNEQFF
CDR3nt: TGTGCCAGCAGCCCAATTCTCAGCCATGGGCACAATGAGCAGTTCTTC

abundance: NA
j_gene: TRBJ2-3
v_gene: TRBV12-3/TRBV12-4
len: 17
d_gene: NA
CDR3aa: CASSSPLRLTRTDTQYF
CDR3nt: TGTGCCAGCAGTTCCCCCCTTCGGCTAACTCGCACAGATACGCAGTATTTT

abundance: many
j_gene: TRBJ2-3
v_gene: TRBV7-7
len: 14
d_gene: NA
CDR3aa: CASSLGRGADTQYF
CDR3nt: TGTGCTAGCAGCTTAGGAAGGGGCGCAGATACGCAGTATTTT

abundance: few
j_gene: TRBJ2-7
v_gene: TRBV11-2
len: 17
d_gene: NA
CDR3aa: CASSLRDNGPSLNELYF
CDR3nt: TGTGCCAGCAGCCTCCGGGACAACGGTCCTAGTCTCAACGAGCTGTACTTC

abundance: few
j_gene: TRBJ1-4
v_gene: TRBV10-3
len: 13
d_gene: NA
CDR3aa: CAIKDSRNEKLFF
CDR3nt: TGTGCCATCAAGGACAGTCGAAATGAAAAACTGTTTTTT

abundance: NA
j_gene: TRBJ2-2
v_gene: TRBV7-6
len: 18
d_gene: NA
CDR3aa: CASILVSRGGYSTGELFF
CDR3nt: NA

abundance: many
j_gene: TRBJ1-5
v_gene: TRBV7-2
len: 12
d_gene: NA
CDR3aa: CASSPGGQPQHF
CDR3nt: TGTGCCAGCAGTCCTGGGGGTCAGCCCCAGCATTTT

abundance: NA
j_gene: TRBJ2-1
v_gene: TRBV5-1
len: 17
d_gene: TRBD2
CDR3aa: CASSSLTSGGSYNEQFF
CDR3nt: TGCGCCAGCAGCTCTCTGACTAGCGGGGGTTCCTACAATGAGCAGTTCTTC

abundance: few
j_gene: TRBJ2-3
v_gene: TRBV27
len: 13
d_gene: NA
CDR3aa: CASSPLFGDTQYF
CDR3nt: TGTGCCAGCAGTCCGCTATTCGGGGATACGCAGTATTTT

abundance: NA
j_gene: TRBJ2-5
v_gene: TRBV7-2
len: 13
d_gene: TRBD2
CDR3aa: CASSPREGGTQYF
CDR3nt: TGTGCCAGCAGCCCCCGGGAGGGGGGGACCCAGTACTTC

abundance: NA
j_gene: TRBJ1-2
v_gene: TRBV5-4
len: 15
d_gene: NA
CDR3aa: CASSWEQGRGNGYTF
CDR3nt: TGTGCCAGCAGCTGGGAACAGGGAAGAGGGAATGGCTACACCTTC

abundance: few
j_gene: TRBJ2-3
v_gene: TRBV20-1
len: 14
d_gene: TRBD2
CDR3aa: CSAGAGGNTDTQYF
CDR3nt: TGCAGTGCTGGTGCGGGGGGCAACACAGATACGCAGTATTTT

abundance: NA
j_gene: TRBJ1-6
v_gene: TRBV7-6
len: 13
d_gene: NA
CDR3aa: CASSPTYNSPLHF
CDR3nt: TGTGCCAGCAGCCCAACCTATAATTCACCCCTCCACTTT

abundance: few
j_gene: TRBJ1-1
v_gene: TRBV9
len: 13
d_gene: NA
CDR3aa: CASSVAGDTEAFF
CDR3nt: TGTGCCAGCAGCGTAGCTGGGGACACTGAAGCTTTCTTT

abundance: many
j_gene: TRBJ2-7
v_gene: TRBV6-2/TRBV6-3
len: 17
d_gene: NA
CDR3aa: CASKKMGTRGSAYEQYF
CDR3nt: TGTGCCAGCAAAAAGATGGGCACCCGAGGGAGCGCCTACGAGCAGTACTTC

abundance: few
j_gene: TRBJ2-5
v_gene: TRBV20-1
len: 16
d_gene: NA
CDR3aa: CSARNIIRGPVETQYF
CDR3nt: TGCAGTGCTAGAAATATTATTCGGGGGCCTGTGGAGACCCAGTACTTC

abundance: few
j_gene: TRBJ2-1
v_gene: TRBV2
len: 13
d_gene: NA
CDR3aa: CASTDLLAEEQFF
CDR3nt: TGTGCCAGCACCGACCTTTTAGCGGAGGAGCAGTTCTTC

abundance: few
j_gene: TRBJ2-4
v_gene: TRBV12-3/TRBV12-4
len: 14
d_gene: NA
CDR3aa: CASKLRGSVDIQYF
CDR3nt: TGTGCCAGCAAATTAAGGGGGTCTGTTGACATTCAGTACTTC

abundance: few
j_gene: TRBJ1-6
v_gene: TRBV4-1
len: 13
d_gene: NA
CDR3aa: CASSQVGFSPLHF
CDR3nt: TGCGCCAGCAGCCAAGTGGGGTTTTCACCCCTCCACTTT

abundance: many
j_gene: TRBJ1-1
v_gene: TRBV6-5
len: 16
d_gene: TRBD1
CDR3aa: CASNLAGGLGDTEAFF
CDR3nt: TGTGCCAGCAACCTAGCAGGGGGCCTCGGAGACACTGAAGCTTTCTTT